The TCR beta chain under discussion was sequenced for a study of identical twins. Template switching introduced a universal primer site, and the cDNA bore unique molecular identifiers. TCRdb called the 5' RACE reads again in MiXCR, with one record for every CDR3 protein. The sample contains approximately 500,000 distinct CDR3 sequences, approximately 24% of which appear only once. V gave up 7 bases and J gave up 1 base, with 17 bases separating them. The CDR3 has 16 residues. Germline loops: CDR1 MNHNS, CDR2 SASEGT. Another study also made use of these data, one on T cells expressing NK-cell markers. Per that paper: Seropositivity for HCMV was found in most of the eight sequenced donors, with one seronegative. Where a handful of donors were concerned, these clonotypes also led the CD3+CD56-NKG2C+ fraction.

The specimen sequenced was CD4+ T cells sorted from blood. V usage is TRBV6-1 and J usage is TRBJ2-1, with D perhaps being TRBD1 or TRBD2 (5 bases each). This receptor was obtained from a woman between 18 and 29 years old in good health. DNA for the CDR3: TGTGCCAGCAAGCTCCTCCGGGACCCATCCTACAATGAGCAGTTCTTC. It translates to CASKLLRDPSYNEQFF.